The 25 T cell receptor beta chains listed next were all sequenced from one sample in a study of CD8+ T cells in alopecia areata. RNA extraction and reverse transcription yielded cDNA as sequencing template. The method was immunoSEQ multiplex PCR; TCRdb's version includes in-frame clones alone and lacks a portion of them. The sample yields approximately 280,000 clones, without any singletons. Sorting relied on CD4, CD8alpha, NKG2D, NKG2ACE and other markers applied to pooled cutaneous lymph node cells. Material: CD4+ T cells sorted from a lymph node. Every receptor here comes from a C3H/HeJ mouse with alopecia areata. Mouse MHC haplotype: H2-k.

The table lists this clone with a few counts. Gene names follow the mouse nomenclature. The sequence runs out 4 residues before the end of the CDR3; the remainder is reconstructed from the germline J gene. The chain couples TRBV4 to TRBJ1-2, with a tentative D call TRBD1 (5 bases). The CDR3 consists of 12 residues. Per germline, CDR1 LGHDT and CDR2 YNNKQL (reference sequence). The part of the CDR3 DNA that was read is TGTGCCAGCAGCGGGGAGGGGTCC. Its protein product is CASSGEGS. The full CDR3 protein reads CASSGEGSDYTF.

This clone turned up a few times. Germline and genes: mouse. The observed sequence ends 4 residues before the CDR3 terminus, with the missing tail filled in from the germline J gene. The sample has other DNA sequences that encode this CDR3 too. This rearrangement joins TRBV31 to TRBJ1-2; 8 bases map to TRBD1. The CDR3 has 13 residues. Germline loops: CDR1 GKSSPN, CDR2 SITVG. With V trimmed by 1 base and J by 4 bases, 2 bases remained unmatched. The CDR3 DNA, read in part, is TGTGCCTGGAGTCCTACAGGGGGCTCC. It specifies CAWSPTGGS. The full CDR3 is CAWSPTGGSDYTF.

With respect to this clone: Here the gene names and germline are mouse. The CDR3 end lies 4 residues beyond the end of the read and is filled in from the germline J gene. This chain uses TRBV19 with TRBJ1-2, with TRBD1 identical over 8 bases. This CDR3 spans 15 amino acids. The V segment lost 6 bases and the J segment 0 bases; nucleotides outside the gene matches: 7. CDR1 and CDR2 (germline): FNHDT, SITEND (reference sequence). The CDR3 bases that were read are TGTGCCAGCACCCCGGGGACAGGTGCAAACTCC. Residues: CASTPGTGANS. The CDR3 in full is CASTPGTGANSDYTF. Together with reference TRBV19 and TRBJ1-2, the CDR3 gives the full variable domain: GGIITQTPKFLIGQEGQKLTLKCQQNFNHDTMYWYRQDSGKGLRLIYYSITENDLQKGDLSEGYDASREKKSSFSLTVTSAQKNEMAVFLCASTPGTGANSDYTFGSGTRLLVI.

In this sample, this clone turned up a few times. The gene symbols are mouse symbols. Read data end 4 residues before the CDR3 end; the end is taken from the germline J gene. The genes are TRBV14 and TRBJ2-5, with TRBD1 identical over 10 bases. This CDR3 region has 14 residues. Losses at the gene ends were 5 bases for V and 2 bases for J; bases not matched to a gene: 2. Germline lookup yields CDR1 SGHDT and CDR2 FRDEAV. The CDR3 spells CASRRDRGQDTQYF. The CDR3 bases that were read are TGTGCCAGCAGACGGGACAGGGGCCAAGAC. Full variable domain (remainder filled in from reference TRBV14 and TRBJ2-5): EAGVTQSPRYAVLQEGQAVSFWCDPISGHDTLYWYQQPRDQGPQLLVYFRDEAVIDNSQLPSDRFSAVRPKGTNSTLKIQSAKQGDTATYLCASRRDRGQDTQYFGPGTRLLVL.

This clone was picked up a small number of times. These gene names are mouse names. Read coverage stops 4 residues before the CDR3 terminus; the germline J gene supplies the remainder. V gene TRBV1 combines with J gene TRBJ2-5; TRBD1 matches at 8 bases. Trimming cost V 4 bases and J 3 bases; bases outside gene matches: 3. This CDR3 region has 14 residues. The germline CDR1 and CDR2 sequences are NSQYPW and LRSPGD (reference sequence). CDR3 sequence: CTCSGDRIQDTQYF. CDR3 bases read: TGCACCTGCAGTGGGGACAGGATACAAGAC.

For this clone: The listed genes are named as in mouse. The read halts 4 residues ahead of the CDR3 end, with the missing end drawn from the germline J gene. The chain carries TRBV31 and TRBJ2-5; tentatively, D is TRBD2 (7 bases). From germline, CDR1 is GKSSPN and CDR2 SITVG. This CDR3 comprises 15 residues. The V gene lost 0 bases and the J gene lost 1 base, with 11 bases spanning the gap. CDR3 DNA, as far as it was read: TGTGCCTGGAGTCTTAGGGGGGGGTACCAAGAC. Translation: CAWSLRGGYQD. The complete CDR3 protein is CAWSLRGGYQDTQYF.

This clone was counted only a few times. Gene names refer to mouse genes. The read stops 4 residues short of the end of the CDR3; the missing end is completed from the germline J gene. The chain has TRBV19 and TRBJ2-1, with 14 positions matching TRBD2. The CDR3 sequence is 17 residues long. The germline CDR1 and CDR2 sequences are FNHDT and SITEND (reference sequence). The CDR3 loop reads CASSPLGTGGARAEQFF. CDR3 DNA, as far as it was read: TGTGCCAGCAGTCCTCTTGGGACTGGGGGGGCGCGGGCT. The full variable domain, rest sourced from reference TRBV19 and TRBJ2-1, is GGIITQTPKFLIGQEGQKLTLKCQQNFNHDTMYWYRQDSGKGLRLIYYSITENDLQKGDLSEGYDASREKKSSFSLTVTSAQKNEMAVFLCASSPLGTGGARAEQFFGPGTRLTVL.

Turning to this clone: The gene symbols are mouse symbols. Incomplete CDR3 DNA: TGTGCCAGCAACACCAGGGCTGCAGAA. It specifies CASNTRAAE. The CDR3 as a whole reads CASNTRAAETLYF. The chain is built from TRBV19 and TRBJ2-3, with D maybe TRBD1 (5 bases). The read ends 4 residues shy of where the CDR3 ends; the end is completed using the germline J gene. The germline CDR1 and CDR2 sequences are FNHDT and SITEND (reference sequence). Trimming removed 6 bases from V and 2 bases from J, with 10 bases in between. CDR3 length: 13 residues. Filled out from reference TRBV19 and TRBJ2-3, the complete variable domain reads GGIITQTPKFLIGQEGQKLTLKCQQNFNHDTMYWYRQDSGKGLRLIYYSITENDLQKGDLSEGYDASREKKSSFSLTVTSAQKNEMAVFLCASNTRAAETLYFGSGTRLTVL.

Notes on this clone: Mouse gene names apply. The CDR3 extends 4 residues past the end of the read, so its final part is completed from the germline J gene. This chain connects TRBV14 to TRBJ2-1, with 10 bases lining up with TRBD1. Per germline, CDR1 SGHDT and CDR2 FRDEAV. This CDR3 has 13 residues. CDR3 bases read: TGTGCCAGCAGTTGGGGACAGGGGACT. It is translated as CASSWGQGT. The CDR3 as a whole reads CASSWGQGTEQFF.

A few counts support this clone. Each gene name is a mouse one. The read ends 4 residues early relative to the CDR3; the germline J gene fills the gap. The rearrangement joins TRBV1 to TRBJ2-5; 11 nucleotides agree with TRBD1. The CDR3 has 15 amino acids. From germline, CDR1 is NSQYPW and CDR2 LRSPGD (reference sequence). This chain's CDR3 is CTCSAAGQGGDTQYF. The DNA read from the CDR3 is TGCACCTGCAGTGCAGCGGGACAGGGGGGAGAC.

Ten or more counts support this clone. Here the gene names and germline are mouse. The read comes to an end 4 residues before the CDR3 does, leaving the germline J gene to fill in the end. This chain connects TRBV4 to TRBJ2-3, with no clear D. This CDR3 is 12 amino acids long. The germline V gene encodes CDR1 LGHDT and CDR2 YNNKQL (reference sequence). Deletions cut 5 bases from V and 0 bases from J, with 3 bases between. CDR3 in amino acids: CASSPSAETLYF. The part of the CDR3 DNA that was read is TGTGCCAGCAGCCCTAGTGCAGAA.

This clone was detected a few times. Mouse names are used for the genes. The read finishes 4 residues shy of the CDR3 end, and the germline J gene is used to complete it. The chain is built from TRBV31 and TRBJ1-2; 7 bases agree with TRBD1. The length of the CDR3 is 13 residues. The germline CDR1 and CDR2 sequences are GKSSPN and SITVG. V trimming: 3 bases; J trimming: 2 bases; junction bases outside the gene matches: 3. The CDR3 bases that were read are TGTGCCTGGAGGAGGGGGCTTAACTCC. It codes for CAWRRGLNS. The complete CDR3 reads CAWRRGLNSDYTF.

This clone came up a few times. The listed genes are named as in mouse. The read halts 4 residues ahead of the CDR3 end, with the missing end drawn from the germline J gene. The J gene is TRBJ2-3, the V gene TRBV13-2; D might be TRBD2 (7 bases). This CDR3 is 15 amino acids long. CDR1 NNHNN and CDR2 SYGAGS come from the germline V gene (reference sequence). The V end lost 1 base, the J end lost 2 bases, and 11 bases lay between the germline ends. CDR3 amino acids: CASGDLGGVAETLYF. The sequenced part of the CDR3 DNA is TGTGCCAGCGGTGATTTGGGGGGCGTTGCAGAA.

In its sample, this clone was seen a few times. Each gene name is a mouse one. The read stops 4 residues short of the end of the CDR3; the missing end is completed from the germline J gene. The rearrangement joins TRBV3 to TRBJ2-5, with TRBD1 identical over 7 bases. CDR3 length: 15 residues. The germline V gene has CDR1 SNHLY and CDR2 FYNGKV (reference sequence). CDR3 loop: CASSLEPGTADTQYF. Incomplete CDR3 DNA: TGTGCCAGCAGCTTAGAACCCGGGACAGCAGAC.

This clone occurred a few times. Mouse gene names apply. Sequencing ends 4 residues short of the CDR3 end; the germline J gene provides the rest. This sequence joins TRBV17 and TRBJ2-4, with D possibly being TRBD1 (6 bases). Germline CDR1 and CDR2: MNHDT and YYDKIL. The length of the CDR3 is 15 residues. Trimming cost V 3 bases and J 2 bases, with 12 bases left between them. CDR3 DNA, as far as it was read: TGTGCTAGCAGTAGGCGGCAGGGGTATCAAAAC. Protein sequence: CASSRRQGYQN. In full, the CDR3 is CASSRRQGYQNTLYF.

This clone appeared many times. These gene names are mouse names. The observed sequence ends 3 residues before the CDR3 terminus, with the missing tail filled in from the germline J gene. The V call is TRBV13-1, the J call TRBJ1-6; TRBD1 aligns across 7 bases. TRBJ1-6 is recorded as an ORF, its role being uncertain. Germline assignment: CDR1 NSHNY and CDR2 SYGAGN. The CDR3 has 14 amino acids. Trimming removed 2 bases from V and 5 bases from J; junction bases left unmatched: 1. CDR3 DNA, as far as it was read: TGTGCCAGCAGTGAGACAGGGAATAATTCGCCC. Protein: CASSETGNNSP. The CDR3 as a whole reads CASSETGNNSPLYF.

As concerns this clone: Germline and genes: mouse. From the germline J gene comes the end of the CDR3, since the read stops 4 residues before it. This sequence joins TRBV17 and TRBJ2-7; TRBD2 matches at 10 bases. The CDR3 runs 15 residues. Per germline, CDR1 MNHDT and CDR2 YYDKIL. J was trimmed by 1 base and V by 6 bases; bases with no gene match: 6. Incomplete CDR3 DNA: TGTGCTAGCAGACTACTGGGGGGGTCTTCCTAT. It translates to CASRLLGGSSY. The whole CDR3 protein is CASRLLGGSSYEQYF.

Worth noting for this clone: Gene names follow the mouse nomenclature. The read ends 4 residues shy of where the CDR3 ends; the end is completed using the germline J gene. Other DNA sequences in this specimen translate into the identical CDR3. The V gene is TRBV19, the J gene TRBJ2-7, with 7 bases lining up with TRBD1. The V and J ends lost 4 bases and 3 bases, in that order; junction bases with no gene match: 4. This CDR3 has 13 amino acids. Germline assignment: CDR1 FNHDT and CDR2 SITEND (reference sequence). CDR3: CASSPRTGYEQYF. Incomplete CDR3 DNA: TGTGCCAGCAGTCCCCGGACAGGCTAT.

This clone was counted only a few times. Genes here carry mouse names. The read finishes 4 residues shy of the CDR3 end, and the germline J gene is used to complete it. The rearrangement uses TRBV5 and TRBJ2-7; TRBD2 matches at 11 bases. The CDR3 is made up of 18 amino acids. V trimming: 0 bases; J trimming: 0 bases; junction bases outside the gene matches: 7. Germline loops: CDR1 LGHNA, CDR2 YNLKQL (reference sequence). CDR3 sequence: CASSQDTGGAPHSYEQYF. CDR3 DNA (partial): TGTGCCAGCAGCCAAGATACTGGGGGGGCTCCTCACTCCTAT.

With regard to this clone: Gene names follow the mouse nomenclature. The read terminates 3 residues before the CDR3 end, so the remaining end is supplied by the germline J gene. This chain joins TRBV13-1 and TRBJ1-6, with 8 bases aligning to TRBD1. TRBJ1-6 is reported as an ORF; its role is uncertain. Germline CDR1 reads NSHNY; CDR2 reads SYGAGN. Trimming took 4 bases from V and 0 from J; bases not matched to a gene: 3. The CDR3 extends over 16 amino acids. The CDR3 is CASSLRGLSYNSPLYF. CDR3 DNA, as far as it was read: TGTGCCAGCAGTCTCAGGGGGCTTTCCTATAATTCGCCC.

This clone turned up a few times. Genes here carry mouse names. The read ends 4 residues early relative to the CDR3; the germline J gene fills the gap. Other DNA sequences in this specimen translate into the identical CDR3. The V call is TRBV13-2, the J call TRBJ2-5, with a weak D call TRBD2 (7 bases). The CDR3 is made up of 14 amino acids. CDR1 and CDR2 from the germline V gene are NNHNN and SYGAGS (reference sequence). Deletions cut 2 bases from V and 2 bases from J, with 9 bases between. CDR3 DNA, as far as it was read: TGTGCCAGCGGTGAAAGGGGGGGCCAAGAC. Its protein product is CASGERGGQD. The full CDR3 sequence reads CASGERGGQDTQYF.

For this clone: The germline and genes are mouse ones. The read gets to within 4 residues of the CDR3 end, and the germline J gene fills in the rest. The V and J genes are TRBV13-1 and TRBJ2-1; 11 bases line up with TRBD2. The V and J ends lost 3 bases and 6 bases, in that order; junction bases with no gene match: 2. Per germline, CDR1 NSHNY and CDR2 SYGAGN. The CDR3 is made up of 14 amino acids. The DNA read from the CDR3 is TGTGCCAGCAGTGGGACTGGGGGGTTTGCT. Translated, it gives CASSGTGGFA. The whole CDR3 protein reads CASSGTGGFAEQFF.

Worth noting for this clone: Gene names follow the mouse nomenclature. The DNA ends 4 residues before the CDR3 does, and the rest of the CDR3 is filled in from the germline J gene. The gene calls are TRBV19 and TRBJ2-5; TRBD1 aligns across 9 bases. The CDR3 contains 16 residues. After removal of 5 bases from V and 0 bases from J, the junction contained 7 bases not matched to a gene. The V gene's germline CDR1 is FNHDT and CDR2 SITEND (reference sequence). This CDR3 is CASRPTGGLNQDTQYF. The CDR3 DNA, read in part, is TGTGCCAGCAGGCCTACAGGGGGCCTTAACCAAGAC.

The table lists this clone with a few counts. Mouse gene names and germline throughout. Sequencing ends 4 residues short of the CDR3 end; the germline J gene provides the rest. This chain connects TRBV13-1 to TRBJ2-1; TRBD2 matches 10 bases. The germline V gene encodes CDR1 NSHNY and CDR2 SYGAGN. CDR3 size: 16 residues. The ends lost 4 bases at V and 0 bases at J; junction bases unmatched: 4. CDR3 DNA (partial): TGTGCCAGCAGTCCCAACTGGGGGGGTAACTATGCT. It codes for CASSPNWGGNYA. The whole CDR3 is CASSPNWGGNYAEQFF.

Turning to this clone: The genes and germline here are from mouse. The covered CDR3 bases are TGTGCCAGCAGTGATAACAGGGGTAACTATGCT. As protein: CASSDNRGNYA. The whole CDR3 is CASSDNRGNYAEQFF. The genes are TRBV13-3 and TRBJ2-1; 7 positions match TRBD1. The CDR3 is cut off 4 residues early in the read; its end comes from the germline J gene. The CDR3 length is 15 residues. The germline V gene has CDR1 NNHDY and CDR2 SYVADS. The junction had 1 base not matched to a gene; V was cut back by 1 base and J by 0 bases.